The clone carrying this T cell receptor beta chain was seen at least ten times. The antigen is undetermined. These data belong to a study of T cell repertoires in cytomegalovirus infection. Study details: TCR beta signatures that were public indicated CMV infection and matching HLA type. Findings and caveats of the study: Dominant in the ex vivo response were TCR beta clonotypes restricted by HLA-C and specific for CMV. There were carriers of CMV plus the relevant HLA, and cumulative public TCR beta family frequency identified them.

TCRdb re-derived calls from the reads in MiXCR, one entry per CDR3 protein. The data show 300,000 to 400,000 distinct CDR3 sequences, with almost 30% seen just once and approximately 20% held by the top ten. The CDR3 consists of 16 residues. The J segment lost 5 bases and the V segment lost 6 bases, leaving 11 bases of the junction unmatched. CDR1 is LGHNA, CDR2 YNFKEQ, per germline. The sequence derives from a human donor in good health (CMV status not recorded). Some clones in this sample may be carry-over from other donors' samples. The rearrangement joins TRBV4-2 to TRBJ2-1; the match to TRBD2 covers 9 bases. This specimen was cultured PBMCs, taken from culture after CMV antigen stimulation. As DNA, the CDR3 is TGTGCCAGCAGATCTACTAGCGGGTGGAAAAACAATGAGCAGTTCTTC. Its translation: CASRSTSGWKNNEQFF.